This TCR beta chain was profiled in a study of patients and donors after allogeneic stem cell transplantation. TCRdb re-derived calls from the RT-PCR reads in MiXCR, one entry per CDR3 protein. The sample lists under 200,000 distinct CDR3 sequences, 30% occurring once. CDR3 length equals 15 residues. V dropped 1 base and J dropped 3 bases, with 13 bases sitting between them. Germline CDR1 SGHVS, CDR2 FNYEAQ. Sequenced input: blood, either unsorted or a sorted T cell fraction (not recorded which). This receptor was taken from a human donor who was either an allogeneic HSCT recipient or a stem cell or donor lymphocyte infusion donor (not recorded which). It is not recorded whose cells these are; they may come from a transplant donor. V usage is TRBV7-6 and J usage is TRBJ2-7; D unresolved. The CDR3: CASSLEAISRYEQYF. The CDR3 bases are TGTGCCAGCAGCTTAGAGGCTATCTCACGCTACGAGCAGTACTTC.